These 25 T cell receptor beta chains were sequenced from one sample in a study of shared clonotypes between healthy human individuals. Here immunoSEQ multiplex PCR was the method, and the copy in TCRdb shows in-frame clones only, minus some. Among 1.6 million or so clones listed, around 95% were seen once. Sequences were obtained from naive CD4+ T cells sorted from blood. Sample subset: CD45RA+ positively selected. These receptors all come from a man aged 30 to 39 in good health.

The CDR3 nucleotides are TGTGCCATCGGTGAGGGGGAATCCAACGAGCAGTACTTC. Translated, it gives CAIGEGESNEQYF. The chain is built from TRBV28 and TRBJ2-7; D is possibly TRBD1 (6 bases). This CDR3 comprises 13 residues. Germline CDR1 is MDHEN and CDR2 is SYDVKM. V lost 10 bases to trimming and J lost 5 bases, with 18 bases between them.

The V call is TRBV7-2, the J call TRBJ2-3; possible D gene TRBD2, 6 bases. The CDR3 consists of 16 residues. Germline CDR1 SGHTA, CDR2 FQGNSA. The ends were cut back, 2 bases at V and 6 bases at J, with 18 bases in the middle. CDR3 in amino acids: CASSLSPSGGGDTQYF. The CDR3 DNA follows: TGTGCCAGCAGCTTATCCCCAAGCGGTGGGGGGGATACGCAGTATTTT.

The DNA of the CDR3 is TGTGCCAGCTCACCACGGACTCCGCGGACCTACGAGCAGTACTTC. Residues: CASSPRTPRTYEQYF. V and J are TRBV18 and TRBJ2-7; maybe TRBD2 (5 bases). The ends were cut back, 1 base at V and 2 bases at J, with 12 bases in the middle. Per the germline V gene, CDR1 is KGHSH and CDR2 is LQKENI. The CDR3 covers 15 residues.

The gene calls are TRBV7-7 and TRBJ2-3, with a tentative D call TRBD1 (6 bases). Trimming removed 2 bases from V and 3 bases from J, with 9 bases in between. The germline CDR1 and CDR2 sequences are SSHAT and FNYEAQ (reference sequence). The CDR3 totals 14 residues. CDR3 in amino acids: CASSLTGRTDTQYF. The DNA for the CDR3 is TGTGCCAGCAGCTTAACAGGGAGAACAGATACGCAGTATTTT.

This chain joins TRBV5-4 and TRBJ1-1; possibly TRBD1 for D (6 bases). V gave up 4 bases and J gave up 2 bases, with 12 bases separating them. The CDR3 runs 14 residues. The V gene's germline CDR1 is SGHNT and CDR2 YYREEE (reference sequence). CDR3 DNA sequence: TGTGCCAGCAGCCCACAGGGACCTAACACTGAAGCTTTCTTT. Translated, it gives CASSPQGPNTEAFF.

This clone was counted once. The chain uses TRBV28 and TRBJ2-1, with TRBD2 matching 13 bases. The CDR3 is 15 residues long. The V and J ends lost 6 bases and 9 bases, in that order; junction bases with no gene match: 8. Germline V CDR1 and CDR2: MDHEN, SYDVKM. The CDR3 region is CASSIGLAGDFEQFF. The CDR3 DNA sequence: TGTGCCAGCAGCATCGGACTAGCGGGAGATTTTGAGCAGTTCTTC.

This clone was recorded once. The V and J genes are TRBV6-5 and TRBJ2-7, with a weak D call TRBD2 (5 bases). Germline CDR1 MNHEY, CDR2 SVGAGI. Trimming shortened V by 2 bases and J by 2 bases, and 7 bases separated the two germline ends. This CDR3 is built from 13 residues. The CDR3 bases are TGTGCCAGCAGTTACGAGAGGGCCTACGAGCAGTACTTC. Residues: CASSYERAYEQYF.

This clone showed up just once. V gene TRBV9 combines with J gene TRBJ2-3; TRBD2 matches 9 bases. V was pared by 0 bases and J by 4 bases, with 12 bases of the junction left unmatched. This CDR3 has 18 residues. From germline, CDR1 is SGDLS and CDR2 YYNGEE. In nucleotides, the CDR3 is TGTGCCAGCAGCGTAGAGGTGCGGGAGGGCCCGGGGGCAGATACGCAGTATTTT. As protein: CASSVEVREGPGADTQYF.

This chain connects TRBV27 to TRBJ2-1, with 14 positions matching TRBD2. This CDR3 is built from 16 residues. Per germline, CDR1 MNHEY and CDR2 SMNVEV (reference sequence). The J segment lost 7 bases and the V segment lost 2 bases, leaving 4 bases of the junction unmatched. The CDR3 nucleotides read TGTGCCAGCAGTTTACTGGGACTAGCGGGAGAGAATGAGCAGTTCTTC. Its protein product is CASSLLGLAGENEQFF.

The chain has TRBV6-5 and TRBJ2-7, with a weak D call TRBD1 (5 bases). Trimming pared 6 bases from V and 6 bases from J, leaving 12 bases between. The germline V gene has CDR1 MNHEY and CDR2 SVGAGI. CDR3 length: 12 residues. CDR3 in amino acids: CASSRRDSEQYF. As DNA, the CDR3 is TGTGCCAGCAGCCGCAGGGATTCCGAGCAGTACTTC.

The chain is built from TRBV5-1 and TRBJ2-7, with D perhaps TRBD1 (7 bases). From germline, CDR1 is SGHRS and CDR2 YFSETQ. V was trimmed by 4 bases and J by 3 bases, leaving 14 bases between them. This CDR3 comprises 14 residues. CDR3 DNA: TGCGCCAGCAGCCACGGGGGACAGTACTACGAGCAGTACTTC. This translates into CASSHGGQYYEQYF.

This sequence joins TRBV27 and TRBJ2-5; D may be TRBD1 (6 bases). Trimming shortened V by 5 bases and J by 1 base, and 11 bases separated the two germline ends. CDR1 is MNHEY and CDR2 is SMNVEV in the germline V gene (reference sequence). This CDR3 has 14 residues. In DNA form, the CDR3 reads TGTGCCAGCAGTAGGGGGAGCCCCCAAGAGACCCAGTACTTC. Residues: CASSRGSPQETQYF.

The gene calls are TRBV11-2 and TRBJ2-4, with a tentative D call TRBD2 (5 bases). Germline loops: CDR1 SGHAT, CDR2 FQNNGV. V was cut by 1 base and J by 0 bases, with 13 bases left in between. There are 17 residues in the CDR3. CDR3 in DNA: TGTGCCAGCAGCTTAGGGACTCTTCCTCTAGCCAAAAACATTCAGTACTTC. It codes for CASSLGTLPLAKNIQYF.

Turning to this clone: Different DNA sequences within this sample yield the same CDR3. The chain has TRBV7-6 and TRBJ1-1, with 8 positions matching TRBD1. This CDR3 comprises 14 residues. V lost 3 bases to trimming and J lost 2 bases; unmatched junction nucleotides: 2. Germline-derived CDR1 and CDR2 are SGHVS and FNYEAQ. The CDR3 protein is CASSLGQANTEAFF. The CDR3 region has the DNA TGTGCCAGCAGCTTGGGACAGGCAAACACTGAAGCTTTCTTT.

Here the CDR3 reads CASSQFRQGNSGNTIYF. CDR3 nucleotide sequence: TGCGCCAGCAGCCAATTCCGACAGGGAAACTCTGGAAACACCATATATTTT. J is TRBJ1-3 and V is TRBV4-1; 7 nucleotides match TRBD1. CDR1 is MGHRA and CDR2 is YSYEKL in the germline V gene. The J segment lost 0 bases and the V segment lost 2 bases, leaving 7 bases of the junction unmatched. The length of the CDR3 is 17 residues.

The chain links TRBV29-1 to TRBJ2-5; D not resolved. The germline V and J ends were trimmed by 7 bases and 2 bases, with 11 bases remaining between them. The CDR3 is made up of 12 amino acids. The germline V gene encodes CDR1 SQVTM and CDR2 ANQGSEA. CDR3 sequence (DNA): TGCAGCGCTGGGCCGATACAAGAGACCCAGTACTTC. Protein sequence: CSAGPIQETQYF.

This chain uses TRBV7-9 with TRBJ2-7; the D gene could be TRBD1 or TRBD2 (6 bases each). The CDR3 is 16 amino acids. V was shortened by 4 bases and J by 4 bases, with 20 bases between the two germline ends. The V gene's germline CDR1 is SEHNR and CDR2 FQNEAQ (reference sequence). As DNA, the CDR3 is TGTGCCAGCAGCTCCGGTCCGGGGGCGCCAAGGTACGAGCAGTACTTC. Residues: CASSSGPGAPRYEQYF.

This chain joins TRBV27 and TRBJ1-5, with 10 bases lining up with TRBD1. Trimming took 3 bases from V and 4 from J; bases not matched to a gene: 3. The CDR3 spans 15 residues. CDR1 and CDR2 from the germline V gene are MNHEY and SMNVEV (reference sequence). CDR3 loop: CASSFLGQGNQPQHF. DNA of the CDR3: TGTGCCAGCAGTTTTCTGGGACAGGGGAATCAGCCCCAGCATTTT.

This chain connects TRBV6-5 to TRBJ1-1; D call uncertain. The germline CDR1 and CDR2 sequences are MNHEY and SVGAGI. The CDR3 sequence is 14 residues long. V was trimmed by 3 bases and J by 2 bases, leaving 10 bases between them. CDR3 sequence: CASSYVSSNTEAFF. The CDR3 coding sequence is TGTGCCAGCAGTTATGTATCTTCCAACACTGAAGCTTTCTTT.

The rearrangement uses TRBV7-2 and TRBJ1-3; TRBD1 agrees at 8 bases. The CDR3 length is 16 residues. V gave up 5 bases and J gave up 0 bases; unmatched junction bases: 6. CDR1 is SGHTA, CDR2 FQGNSA, per germline. DNA of the CDR3: TGTGCCAGCAGCCTCACAGGGGGTCGCTCTGGAAACACCATATATTTT. Its translation is CASSLTGGRSGNTIYF. Looking up the rest from reference TRBV7-2 and TRBJ1-3 gives the full variable domain: GAGVSQSPSNKVTEKGKDVELRCDPISGHTALYWYRQSLGQGLEFLIYFQGNSAPDKSGLPSDRFSAERTGGSVSTLTIQRTQQEDSAVYLCASSLTGGRSGNTIYFGEGSWLTVV.

The V call is TRBV14, the J call TRBJ2-7, with TRBD1 matching 10 bases. The V and J ends lost 5 bases and 1 base, in that order; junction bases with no gene match: 8. Germline V CDR1 and CDR2: SGHDN, FVKESK. The CDR3 loop spans 16 amino acids. CDR3 DNA: TGTGCCAGCAGCGGAGTTCCGGGACAGGGGTCCTACGAGCAGTACTTC. It specifies CASSGVPGQGSYEQYF.

The rearrangement uses TRBV28 and TRBJ2-1, with 8 nucleotides matching TRBD1. This CDR3 has 13 residues. The J segment lost 6 bases and the V segment lost 6 bases, leaving 4 bases of the junction unmatched. The germline V gene encodes CDR1 MDHEN and CDR2 SYDVKM. In DNA form, the CDR3 reads TGTGCCAGCAGACTACAGGGGGGCAATGAGCAGTTCTTC. Its protein product is CASRLQGGNEQFF.

The chain recombines TRBV25-1 with TRBJ2-1; no clear D gene. This CDR3 contains 14 residues. V dropped 6 bases and J dropped 5 bases, with 14 bases sitting between them. Germline V gene data show CDR1 as MGHDK and CDR2 as SYGVNS. Here the CDR3 DNA reads TGTGCCAGCAGCCTTATTGGGTCCCACAATGAGCAGTTCTTC. Translating gives CASSLIGSHNEQFF.

On this clone itself: This sample also contains other DNA sequences that code for the same CDR3. The genes are TRBV20-1 and TRBJ1-5; no reliable D call. The V gene's germline CDR1 is DFQATT and CDR2 SNEGSKA (reference sequence). The length of the CDR3 is 11 residues. V was trimmed by 5 bases and J by 7 bases, leaving 9 bases between them. CDR3 protein: CSASDGQPQHF. CDR3 nucleotides: TGCAGTGCTTCCGATGGGCAGCCCCAGCATTTT.

The chain employs TRBV7-9 and TRBJ2-3; 7 bases fit TRBD2. The CDR3 sequence is 14 residues long. V shed 6 bases and J 5 bases; nucleotides not matched to a gene: 8. The V gene's germline CDR1 is SEHNR and CDR2 FQNEAQ (reference sequence). CDR3: CASSKRELRDTQYF. The CDR3 nucleotides read TGTGCCAGCAGTAAGCGGGAACTTCGAGATACGCAGTATTTT.